This TCR beta chain was identified in a study of neoadjuvant anti-PD-1 for oral cavity cancer. CDR3 size: 16 residues. The ends lost 4 bases at V and 5 bases at J; junction bases unmatched: 8. Per germline, CDR1 MGHRA and CDR2 YSYEKL. Only in-frame clones appear in the TCRdb table, and some are missing; sequencing was by immunoSEQ multiplex PCR. The data hold more than 15,000 clones, with about two thirds observed a single time. The J gene is TRBJ2-3, the V gene TRBV4-1, with 11 bases identical to TRBD2. The clonotype originates from a person aged 40 to 85 with oral cavity squamous cell carcinoma. Sequencing used PBMCs, obtained before nivolumab (anti-PD-1) treatment. CDR3 nucleotide sequence: TGCGCCAGCAGCCGGGGTAGCGGGAGGGAGGTAGATACGCAGTATTTT. The encoded protein is CASSRGSGREVDTQYF.